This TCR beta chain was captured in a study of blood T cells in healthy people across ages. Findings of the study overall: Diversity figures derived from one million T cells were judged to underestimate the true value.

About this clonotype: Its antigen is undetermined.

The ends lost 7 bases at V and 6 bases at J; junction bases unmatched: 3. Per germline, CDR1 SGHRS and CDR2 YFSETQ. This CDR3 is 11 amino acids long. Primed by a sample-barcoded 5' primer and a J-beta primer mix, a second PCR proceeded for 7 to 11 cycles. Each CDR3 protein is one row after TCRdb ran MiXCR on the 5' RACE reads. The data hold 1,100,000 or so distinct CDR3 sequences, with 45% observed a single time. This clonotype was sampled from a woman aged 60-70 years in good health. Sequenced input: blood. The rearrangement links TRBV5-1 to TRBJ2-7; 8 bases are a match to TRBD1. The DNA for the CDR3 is TGCGCCAGCGGGACAGGTTCCGAGCAGTACTTC. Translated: CASGTGSEQYF.